Sequencing of this T cell receptor (beta chain) was carried out in a study of human T cells and chemical hapten exposure. At the level of the study: Patch tests applied 0.01% DPC to the upper back and were scored after 6 days.

The sample holds many counts of this clonotype. Original data processing: Counts of TCRs in each sample centred on a median of about 99,000 and extended from approximately 21,000 to 630,000. Each CDR3 protein gets one entry after TCRdb re-called the RACE reads with MiXCR. The V and J calls were determined by TCRdb, not by the authors. The sample gives tens of thousands of distinct CDR3 sequences, around 9.8% of which show up once; more than 2.5% is in the top ten. The CDR3 runs to 18 residues. Looked up from germline, CDR1 is LNHDA and CDR2 is SQIVND (reference sequence). V lost 6 bases and J lost 0; bases outside the gene matches: 11. Noted time point: patch test 1, 2 weeks after DPC sensitization. Treatment noted: therapeutic diphenylcyclopropenone sensitization with weekly scalp DPC.

The clonotype comes from a woman aged 40 to 50 with alopecia areata. Some clones in this sample may be carry-over from other donors' samples. Sequencing used whole blood, obtained in connection with sensitization to the hapten diphenylcyclopropenone (DPC). This chain connects TRBV19 to TRBJ2-2; 9 bases map to TRBD2. The CDR3 sequence: CASRLRHSGGANTGELFF. The DNA for the CDR3 is TGTGCCAGTAGACTTAGACATAGCGGGGGCGCGAACACCGGGGAGCTGTTTTTT.